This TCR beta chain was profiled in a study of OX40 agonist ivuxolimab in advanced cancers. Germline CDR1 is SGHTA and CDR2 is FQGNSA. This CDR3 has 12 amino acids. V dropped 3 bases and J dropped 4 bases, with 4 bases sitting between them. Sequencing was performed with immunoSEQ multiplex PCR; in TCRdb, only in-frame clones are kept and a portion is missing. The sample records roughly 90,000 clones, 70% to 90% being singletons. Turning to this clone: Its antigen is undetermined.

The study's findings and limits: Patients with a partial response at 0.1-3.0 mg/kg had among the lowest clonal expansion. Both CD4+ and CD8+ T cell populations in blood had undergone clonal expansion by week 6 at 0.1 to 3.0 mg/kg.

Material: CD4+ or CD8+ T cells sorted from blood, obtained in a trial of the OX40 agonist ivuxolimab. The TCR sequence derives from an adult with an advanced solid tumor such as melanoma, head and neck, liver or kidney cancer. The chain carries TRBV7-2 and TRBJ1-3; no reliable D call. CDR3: CASSFEGNTIYF. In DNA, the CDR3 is TGTGCCAGCAGCTTCGAGGGAAACACCATATATTTT.